This entry concerns a single TCR beta chain. Its antigen is unknown. No clone much larger than this one lies a single base away; base qualities are absent. At the junction V is shortened by 7 bases and J by 5 bases, with 17 bases in between. CDR1 and CDR2, looked up from the germline V gene, are MNHNS and SASEGT. The CDR3 runs 14 residues from the cysteine to the phenylalanine. CDR3 DNA is the only sequence kept; it has 42 bases, read in frame from the first base. The data stem from a study of CD8 T cells in ankylosing spondylitis (dated by TCRdb to about 2017). About the investigation overall: T cell receptor beta repertoires were profiled in healthy donors and ankylosing spondylitis patients so that disease-linked TCR variants could be found. The full study cohort comprised roughly 24 ankylosing spondylitis patients and 85 to 120 healthy donors. Peripheral blood was sampled, and synovial fluid was additionally collected from ankylosing spondylitis patients.

Data came from an Illumina HiSeq 2500. Quantitative 5'-RACE with molecular barcodes was used to prepare TCR beta libraries. Under the source paper's analysis protocol: To identify disease-linked TCR variants, a new computational method was used, one built on a probabilistic model of VDJ rearrangement. TCRdb took the public reads, trimmed them with fastp at Q25, ran MiXCR for clone calling and kept in-frame beta chains. Identical CDR3 proteins give one entry, which carries the most common genes and DNA. TCRdb's processing, not the study's, gives the V and J calls here. For this sample there are approximately 250,000 distinct CDR3 sequences; about 24% appear just once. The ten top clones hold around 0.64% of the sample. Study-wide conclusions, independent of this receptor: The disease-linked clones were reported to be significantly enriched in matched synovial fluid samples from ankylosing spondylitis patients. Some motif variants were previously reported in synovial fluid and blood of reactive arthritis patients, suggesting common disease-initiation mechanisms. A TCR beta motif made up of several highly homologous amino acid variants appeared to be characteristic of blood from ankylosing spondylitis patients. The disease-linked clones had a CD8+ phenotype and were found at relatively low frequencies in peripheral blood.

This clonotype was sampled from a male donor with ankylosing spondylitis or in good health (not recorded which). The specimen was blood, either unsorted or a sorted T cell fraction (not recorded which). The sequence links TRBV6-1 to TRBJ1-1; the D segment could be TRBD1, given 6 matching bases. This receptor has the CDR3 CASTRGAGRTEAFF. The DNA is as follows: TGTGCCAGCACCCGGGGGGCAGGGCGGACTGAAGCTTTCTTT.